This T cell receptor beta chain comes out of a study (dated by TCRdb to the early 2010s). By its share of the sample, this clonotype is medium-sized (0.01 to 0.1%). Its antigen remains unidentified. No qualities accompany the bases; no much larger clone lies one base away. The germline V gene yields SQVTM for CDR1 and ANQGSEA for CDR2. From its cysteine to its phenylalanine, the CDR3 spans 14 amino acids. Only CDR3 DNA remains: 42 bases, in frame from the first base. Unmatched junction bases come to 10, with V trimmed by 6 bases and J by 5 bases. The sequencer listed for this sample is Illumina Genome Analyzer IIx. TCRdb trimmed public reads at Q25 via fastp, called clones via MiXCR and kept in-frame beta chains. One record per CDR3 amino acid sequence lists the most common genes and DNA. The sample profile shows 12,000 to 15,000 distinct CDR3 sequences; around 34% of them were found once. The leading ten clones occupy roughly 16% of the sample.

Recombination connected TRBV29-1 to TRBJ2-3; 8 of the junction bases match TRBD2. Material: blood. This sequence was found in a human donor. CDR3 reads: CSVRAGEGRDTQYF. The nucleotides read TGCAGCGTACGAGCGGGAGAGGGGAGAGATACGCAGTATTTT.